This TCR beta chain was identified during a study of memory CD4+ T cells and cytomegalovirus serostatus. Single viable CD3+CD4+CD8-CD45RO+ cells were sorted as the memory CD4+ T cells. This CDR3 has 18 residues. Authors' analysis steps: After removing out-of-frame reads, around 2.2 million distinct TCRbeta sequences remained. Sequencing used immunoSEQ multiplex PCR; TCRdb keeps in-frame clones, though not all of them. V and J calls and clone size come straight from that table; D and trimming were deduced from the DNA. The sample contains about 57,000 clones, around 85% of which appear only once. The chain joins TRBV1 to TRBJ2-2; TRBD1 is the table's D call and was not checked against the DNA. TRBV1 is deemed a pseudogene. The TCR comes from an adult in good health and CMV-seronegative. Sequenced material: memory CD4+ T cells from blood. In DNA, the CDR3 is TGCACCAGCAGCCGAAATAGACCCGGGACAGCGAACACCGGGGAGCTGTTTTTT. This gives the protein CTSSRNRPGTANTGELFF.